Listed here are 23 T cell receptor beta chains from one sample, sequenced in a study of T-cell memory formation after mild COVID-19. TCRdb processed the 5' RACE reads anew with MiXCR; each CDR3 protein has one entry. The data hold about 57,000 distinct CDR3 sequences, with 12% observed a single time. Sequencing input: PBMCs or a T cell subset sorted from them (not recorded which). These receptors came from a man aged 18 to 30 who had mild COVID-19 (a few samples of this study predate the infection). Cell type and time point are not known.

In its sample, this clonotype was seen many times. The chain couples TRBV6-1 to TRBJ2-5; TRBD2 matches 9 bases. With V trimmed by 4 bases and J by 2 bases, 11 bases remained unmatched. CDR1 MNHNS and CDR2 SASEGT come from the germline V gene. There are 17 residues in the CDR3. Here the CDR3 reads CASSANPTSGFQETQYF. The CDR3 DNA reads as TGTGCCAGCAGTGCCAACCCGACTAGCGGTTTTCAAGAGACCCAGTACTTC.

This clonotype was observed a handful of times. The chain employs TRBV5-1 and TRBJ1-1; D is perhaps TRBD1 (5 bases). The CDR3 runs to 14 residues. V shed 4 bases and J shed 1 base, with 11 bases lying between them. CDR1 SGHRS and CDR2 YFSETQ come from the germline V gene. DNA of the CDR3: TGCGCCAGCAGCCGCGGGACGGGGAACACTGAAGCTTTCTTT. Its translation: CASSRGTGNTEAFF.

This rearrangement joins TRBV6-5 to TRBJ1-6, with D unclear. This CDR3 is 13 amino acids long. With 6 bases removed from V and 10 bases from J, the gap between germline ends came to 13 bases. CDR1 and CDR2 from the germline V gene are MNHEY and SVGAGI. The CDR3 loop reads CASSLISASPLHF. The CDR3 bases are TGTGCCAGCAGCCTCATTAGCGCCTCACCCCTCCACTTT.

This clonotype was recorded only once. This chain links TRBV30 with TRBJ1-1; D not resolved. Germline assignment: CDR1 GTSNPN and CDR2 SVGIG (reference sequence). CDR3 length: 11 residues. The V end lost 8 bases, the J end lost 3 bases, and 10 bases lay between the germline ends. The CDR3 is CARREDTEAFF. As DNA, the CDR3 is TGTGCCCGTCGGGAGGACACTGAAGCTTTCTTT.

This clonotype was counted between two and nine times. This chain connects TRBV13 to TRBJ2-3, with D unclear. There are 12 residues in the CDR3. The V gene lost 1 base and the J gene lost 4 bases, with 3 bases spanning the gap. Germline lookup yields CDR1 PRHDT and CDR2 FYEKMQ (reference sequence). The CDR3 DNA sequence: TGTGCCAGCAGCTTAGACGCAGATACGCAGTATTTT. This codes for CASSLDADTQYF.

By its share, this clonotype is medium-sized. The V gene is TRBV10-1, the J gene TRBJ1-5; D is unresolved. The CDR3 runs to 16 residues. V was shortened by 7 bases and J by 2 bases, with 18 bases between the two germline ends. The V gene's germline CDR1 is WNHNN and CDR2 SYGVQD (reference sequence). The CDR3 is CASNSRPPEGNQPQHF. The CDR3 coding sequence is TGCGCCAGCAATTCGAGGCCCCCCGAAGGCAATCAGCCCCAGCATTTT.

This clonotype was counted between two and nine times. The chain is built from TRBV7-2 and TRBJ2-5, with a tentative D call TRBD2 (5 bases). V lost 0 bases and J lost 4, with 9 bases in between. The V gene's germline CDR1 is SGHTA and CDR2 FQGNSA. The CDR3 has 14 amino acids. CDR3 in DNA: TGTGCCAGCAGCTTAGCTCTGGGGAGAGAGACCCAGTACTTC. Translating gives CASSLALGRETQYF.

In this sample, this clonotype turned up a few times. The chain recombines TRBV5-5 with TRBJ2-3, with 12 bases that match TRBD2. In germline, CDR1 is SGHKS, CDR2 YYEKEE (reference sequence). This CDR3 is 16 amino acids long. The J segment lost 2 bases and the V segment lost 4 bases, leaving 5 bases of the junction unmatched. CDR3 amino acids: CASSRRLAGDTDTQYF. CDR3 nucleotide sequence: TGTGCCAGCAGCCGCCGACTAGCGGGGGACACAGATACGCAGTATTTT.

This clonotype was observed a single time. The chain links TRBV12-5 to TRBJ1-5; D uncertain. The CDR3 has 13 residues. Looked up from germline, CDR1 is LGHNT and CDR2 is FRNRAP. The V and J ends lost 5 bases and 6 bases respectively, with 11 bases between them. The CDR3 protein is CASGPSGSQPQHF. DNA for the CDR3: TGTGCTAGTGGTCCCTCGGGGAGTCAGCCCCAGCATTTT. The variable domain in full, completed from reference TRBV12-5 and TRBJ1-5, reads DARVTQTPRHKVTEMGQEVTMRCQPILGHNTVFWYRQTMMQGLELLAYFRNRAPLDDSGMPKDRFSAEMPDATLATLKIQPSEPRDSAVYFCASGPSGSQPQHFGDGTRLSIL.

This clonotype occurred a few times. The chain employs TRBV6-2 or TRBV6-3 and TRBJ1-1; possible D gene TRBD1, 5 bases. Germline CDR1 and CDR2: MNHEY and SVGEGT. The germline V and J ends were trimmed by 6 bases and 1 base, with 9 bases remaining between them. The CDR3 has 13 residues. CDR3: CASSQGPNTEAFF. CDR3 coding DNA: TGTGCCAGCAGCCAGGGACCGAACACTGAAGCTTTCTTT.

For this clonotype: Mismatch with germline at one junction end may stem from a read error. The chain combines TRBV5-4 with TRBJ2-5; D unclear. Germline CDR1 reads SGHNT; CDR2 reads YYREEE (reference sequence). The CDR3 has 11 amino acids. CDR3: CASSLMETQYF. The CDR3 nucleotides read TGTGCCAGCAGCTTGATGGAGACTCAGTACTTC.

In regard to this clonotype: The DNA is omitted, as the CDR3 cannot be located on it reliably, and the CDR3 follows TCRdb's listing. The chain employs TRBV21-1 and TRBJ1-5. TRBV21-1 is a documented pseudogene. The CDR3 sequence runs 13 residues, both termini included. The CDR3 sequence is CASWADGNQPQHF.

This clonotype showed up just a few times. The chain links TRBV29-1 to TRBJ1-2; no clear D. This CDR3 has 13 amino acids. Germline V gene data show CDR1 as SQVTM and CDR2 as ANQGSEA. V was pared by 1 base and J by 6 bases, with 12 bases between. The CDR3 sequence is CSVEVFGVNGYTF. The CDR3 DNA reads TGCAGCGTTGAAGTGTTCGGGGTCAATGGCTACACCTTC.

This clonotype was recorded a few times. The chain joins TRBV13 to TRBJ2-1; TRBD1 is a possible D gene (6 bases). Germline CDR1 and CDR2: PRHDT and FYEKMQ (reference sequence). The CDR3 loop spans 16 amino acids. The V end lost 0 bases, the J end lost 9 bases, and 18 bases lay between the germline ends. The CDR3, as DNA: TGTGCCAGCAGCTTAGGCATTGGGCAGGGGAAGGGTGAGCAGTTCTTC. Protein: CASSLGIGQGKGEQFF.

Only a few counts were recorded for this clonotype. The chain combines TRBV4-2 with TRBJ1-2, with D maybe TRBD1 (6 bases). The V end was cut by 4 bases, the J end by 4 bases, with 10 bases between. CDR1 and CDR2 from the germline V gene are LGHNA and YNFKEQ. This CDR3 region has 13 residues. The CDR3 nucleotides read TGTGCCAGCAGCCGGACAGACGGCTATGGCTACACCTTC. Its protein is CASSRTDGYGYTF.

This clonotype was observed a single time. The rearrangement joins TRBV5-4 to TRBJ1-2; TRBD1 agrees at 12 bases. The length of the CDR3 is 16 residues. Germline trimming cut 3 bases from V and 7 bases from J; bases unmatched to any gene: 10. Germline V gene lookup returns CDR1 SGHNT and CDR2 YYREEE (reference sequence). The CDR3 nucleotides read TGTGCCAGCAGCTCCACTCACCGGGACAGGGGGCTTGGCTACACCTTC. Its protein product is CASSSTHRDRGLGYTF.

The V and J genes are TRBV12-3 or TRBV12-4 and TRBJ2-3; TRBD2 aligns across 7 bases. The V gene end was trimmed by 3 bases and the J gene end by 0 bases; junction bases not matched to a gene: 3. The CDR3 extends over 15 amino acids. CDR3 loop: CASSLRAGSTDTQYF. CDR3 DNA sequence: TGTGCCAGCAGTTTGAGAGCGGGGAGCACAGATACGCAGTATTTT.

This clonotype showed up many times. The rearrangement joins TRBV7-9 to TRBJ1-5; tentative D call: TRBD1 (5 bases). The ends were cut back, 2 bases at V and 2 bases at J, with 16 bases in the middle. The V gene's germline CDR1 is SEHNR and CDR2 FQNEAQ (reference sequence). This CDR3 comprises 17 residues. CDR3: CASSLYNYGGGNQPQHF. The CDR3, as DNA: TGTGCCAGCAGCTTATACAATTATGGGGGGGGCAATCAGCCCCAGCATTTT.

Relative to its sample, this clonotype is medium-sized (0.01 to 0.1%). DNA of the CDR3: TGTGCCAGCAGTCCGGGACAGGTTTACACCGGGGAGCTGTTTTTT. This sequence encodes CASSPGQVYTGELFF. The chain uses TRBV12-3 or TRBV12-4 and TRBJ2-2, with TRBD1 identical over 8 bases. The CDR3 covers 15 residues. Trimming took 5 bases from V and 3 from J; bases not matched to a gene: 5.

This CDR3 reads CASRPIQDPYSPLHF. The CDR3 DNA follows: TGTGCCAGCAGGCCGATCCAAGACCCTTATTCACCCCTCCACTTT. The rearrangement joins TRBV6-2 or TRBV6-3 to TRBJ1-6, with D unclear. Between the trimmed V and J ends, which lost 6 bases and 8 bases, there was a span of 17 bases. The CDR3 spans 15 residues. Germline V gene sequence: CDR1 MNHEY, CDR2 SVGEGT.

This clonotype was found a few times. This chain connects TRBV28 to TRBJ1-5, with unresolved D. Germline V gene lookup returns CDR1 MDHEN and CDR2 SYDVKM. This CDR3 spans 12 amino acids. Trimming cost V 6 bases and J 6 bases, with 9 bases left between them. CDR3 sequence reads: CASSSSGQPQHF. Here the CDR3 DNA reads TGTGCCAGCAGCTCCTCAGGTCAGCCCCAGCATTTT.

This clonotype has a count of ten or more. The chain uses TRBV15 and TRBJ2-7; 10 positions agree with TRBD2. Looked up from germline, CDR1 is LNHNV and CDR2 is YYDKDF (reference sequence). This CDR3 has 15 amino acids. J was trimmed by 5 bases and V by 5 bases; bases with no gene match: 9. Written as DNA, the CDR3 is TGTGCCACCAGCGGGGCAGCGGGGGGGGGGCACGAGCAGTACTTC. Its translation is CATSGAAGGGHEQYF.

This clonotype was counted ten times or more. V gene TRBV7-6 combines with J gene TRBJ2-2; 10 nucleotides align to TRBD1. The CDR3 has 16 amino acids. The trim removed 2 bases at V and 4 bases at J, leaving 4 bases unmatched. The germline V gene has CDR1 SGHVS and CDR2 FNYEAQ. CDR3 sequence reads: CASSLRQGAITGELFF. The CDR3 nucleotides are TGTGCCAGCAGCTTACGACAGGGGGCGATCACCGGGGAGCTGTTTTTT.